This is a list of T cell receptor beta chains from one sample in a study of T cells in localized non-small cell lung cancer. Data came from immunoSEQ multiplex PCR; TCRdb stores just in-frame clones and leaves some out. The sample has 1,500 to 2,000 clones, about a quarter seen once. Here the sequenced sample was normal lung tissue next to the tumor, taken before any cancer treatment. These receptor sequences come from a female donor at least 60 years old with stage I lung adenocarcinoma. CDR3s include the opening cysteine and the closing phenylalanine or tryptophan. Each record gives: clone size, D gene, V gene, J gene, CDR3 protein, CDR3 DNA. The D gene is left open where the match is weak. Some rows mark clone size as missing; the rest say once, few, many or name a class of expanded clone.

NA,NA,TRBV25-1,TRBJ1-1,CASSEWGAGGAFF,TGTGCCAGCAGTGAATGGGGCGCCGGCGGGGCTTTCTTT
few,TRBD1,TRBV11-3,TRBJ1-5,CASSYDRGNQPQHF,TGTGCCAGCAGTTACGACAGGGGCAATCAGCCCCAGCATTTT
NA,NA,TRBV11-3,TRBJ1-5,CASSLYPPDGVMGQPQHF,TGTGCCAGCAGCTTATACCCCCCCGACGGGGTCATGGGACAGCCCCAGCATTTT
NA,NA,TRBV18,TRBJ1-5,CASSPPWEGWGQPQHF,TGTGCCAGCTCACCACCGTGGGAAGGTTGGGGTCAGCCCCAGCATTTT
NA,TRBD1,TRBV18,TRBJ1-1,CASSPDREWKYNFF,TGTGCCAGCTCACCCGACAGGGAGTGGAAGTATAATTTCTTT
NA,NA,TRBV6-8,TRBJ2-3,CAISGQGGNTDTQYF,TGTGCCATCAGTGGGCAGGGGGGGAACACAGATACGCAGTATTTT
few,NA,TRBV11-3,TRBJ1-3,CASSPNAGYTNTIYF,TGTGCCAGCAGCCCTAATGCGGGGTATACAAACACCATATATTTT
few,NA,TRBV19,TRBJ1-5,CASCYSNQPQHF,TGTGCCAGCTGTTATAGCAATCAGCCCCAGCATTTT
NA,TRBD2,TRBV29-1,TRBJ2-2,CSARDRLAENTGELFF,TGCAGCGCCCGAGACCGACTAGCGGAGAACACCGGGGAGCTGTTTTTT
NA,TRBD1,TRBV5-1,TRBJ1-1,CASSLAGGNTEAFF,TGCGCCAGCAGCTTGGCAGGGGGGAACACTGAAGCTTTCTTT
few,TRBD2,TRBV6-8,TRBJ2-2,CASKLQLLGSGRGTGELFF,TGTGCCAGCAAGCTGCAGCTACTCGGTAGCGGGAGAGGGACCGGGGAGCTGTTTTTT
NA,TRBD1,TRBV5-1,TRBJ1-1,CASSGGGQGAEAFF,TGCGCCAGCAGCGGTGGGGGACAGGGGGCTGAAGCTTTCTTT
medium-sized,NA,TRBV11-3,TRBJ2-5,CASSLGGGEETQYF,TGTGCCAGCAGCTTAGGAGGGGGTGAAGAGACCCAGTACTTC
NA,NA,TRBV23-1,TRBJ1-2,CASSQSHRFYGYTF,TGCGCCAGCAGTCAATCGCACCGCTTCTATGGCTACACCTTC
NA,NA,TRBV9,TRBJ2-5,CASSEGGARWETQYF,TGTGCCAGCAGTGAAGGTGGAGCCCGGTGGGAGACCCAGTACTTC
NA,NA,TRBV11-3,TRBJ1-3,CASSLGGEASGNTIYF,TGTGCCAGCAGCTTGGGAGGAGAGGCGAGCGGAAACACCATATATTTT
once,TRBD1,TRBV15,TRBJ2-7,CATSSSGQGRSYEQYF,TGTGCCACCAGCAGCTCCGGACAGGGAAGGTCCTACGAGCAGTACTTC
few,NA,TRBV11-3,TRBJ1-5,CASSLDGSPEEPQHF,TGTGCCAGCAGCTTGGACGGATCTCCTGAGGAGCCCCAGCATTTT
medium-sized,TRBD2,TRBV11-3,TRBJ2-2,CASSGGLGVGELFF,TGTGCCAGCAGCGGGGGACTAGGAGTCGGGGAGCTGTTTTTT
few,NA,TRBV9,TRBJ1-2,CASSVQGDGYTF,TGTGCCAGCAGCGTACAGGGAGATGGCTACACCTTC
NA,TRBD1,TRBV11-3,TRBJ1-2,CASSPGGARTGYTF,TGTGCCAGCAGCCCAGGGGGCGCACGGACTGGCTACACCTTC
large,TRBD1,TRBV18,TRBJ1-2,CASSPDRGPFYGYTF,TGTGCCAGCTCACCTGACAGGGGACCTTTCTATGGCTACACCTTC
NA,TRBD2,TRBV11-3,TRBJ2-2,CASSPRTSGKAGELFF,TGTGCCAGCAGCCCCCGGACTAGCGGGAAGGCCGGGGAGCTGTTTTTT
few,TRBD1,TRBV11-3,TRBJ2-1,CASSRQGTQGNEQFF,TGTGCCAGCAGCCGACAGGGGACGCAGGGGAATGAGCAGTTCTTC
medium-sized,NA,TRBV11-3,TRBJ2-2,CASSPKTGTGELFF,TGTGCCAGCAGCCCGAAAACGGGTACCGGGGAGCTGTTTTTT
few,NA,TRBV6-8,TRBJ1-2,CASSYTGPYGYTF,TGTGCCAGCAGTTATACAGGGCCCTATGGCTACACCTTC
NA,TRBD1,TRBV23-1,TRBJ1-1,CASSQWTGLGIEAFF,TGCGCCAGCAGCCAATGGACAGGGCTGGGTATTGAAGCTTTCTTT
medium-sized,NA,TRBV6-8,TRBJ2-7,CASKSGTSYEQYF,TGTGCCAGCAAATCGGGGACGTCCTACGAGCAGTACTTC
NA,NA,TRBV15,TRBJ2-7,CATSREADSGNTYEQYF,TGTGCCACCAGCAGAGAGGCGGACAGCGGTAATACCTACGAGCAGTACTTC
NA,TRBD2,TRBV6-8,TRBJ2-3,CASSSTRPWTSGGASFSDTQYF,TGTGCCAGCAGTTCCACGCGCCCTTGGACTAGCGGGGGGGCATCCTTCTCAGATACGCAGTATTTT
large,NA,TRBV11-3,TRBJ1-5,CASSLVGRIYNQPQHF,TGTGCCAGCAGCTTAGTTGGCAGGATATACAATCAGCCCCAGCATTTT
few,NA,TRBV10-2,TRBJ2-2,CASSESGRSKGGELFF,TGCGCCAGCAGTGAGTCAGGACGCTCAAAGGGCGGGGAGCTGTTTTTT
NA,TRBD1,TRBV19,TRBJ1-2,CASTKGTAANYGYTF,TGTGCCAGTACCAAAGGGACAGCTGCTAACTATGGCTACACCTTC
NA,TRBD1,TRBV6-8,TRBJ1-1,CASSADRGDTEAFF,TGTGCCAGCAGTGCCGACAGGGGCGACACTGAAGCTTTCTTT
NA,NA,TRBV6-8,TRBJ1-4,CASSYARAGKLFF,TGTGCCAGCAGTTACGCGAGAGCTGGAAAACTGTTTTTT
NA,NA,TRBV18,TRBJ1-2,CASSPPYTDSGGYTF,TGTGCCAGCTCACCCCCTTATACGGACAGTGGGGGCTACACCTTC
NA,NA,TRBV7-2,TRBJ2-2,CASSMKNTGELFF,TGTGCCAGCAGCATGAAGAACACCGGGGAGCTGTTTTTT
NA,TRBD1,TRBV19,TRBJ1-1,CASSIQPRTGAYTEAFF,TGTGCCAGTAGTATCCAACCCCGGACAGGCGCGTACACTGAAGCTTTCTTT
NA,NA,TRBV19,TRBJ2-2,CASSGPSGRLLNTGELFF,TGTGCCAGTAGTGGCCCGTCAGGGAGACTTTTGAACACCGGGGAGCTGTTTTTT
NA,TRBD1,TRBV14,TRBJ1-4,CASSQQTGGEKLFF,TGTGCCAGCAGCCAGCAAACAGGGGGCGAAAAACTGTTTTTT
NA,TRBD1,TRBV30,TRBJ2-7,CAWSVLQGANYEQYF,TGTGCCTGGAGTGTACTTCAGGGGGCCAACTACGAGCAGTACTTC
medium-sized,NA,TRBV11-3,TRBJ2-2,CASSLLAENTGELFF,TGTGCCAGCAGCTTGTTGGCAGAGAACACCGGGGAGCTGTTTTTT
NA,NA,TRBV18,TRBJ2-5,CASSPPAWGGGETQYF,TGTGCCAGCTCACCACCGGCCTGGGGTGGGGGAGAGACCCAGTACTTC
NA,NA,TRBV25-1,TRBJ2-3,CASSESVAVGTDTQYF,TGTGCCAGCAGTGAATCCGTAGCTGTAGGTACAGATACGCAGTATTTT
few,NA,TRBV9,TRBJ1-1,CASRDSLNTEAFF,TGTGCCAGCAGGGACAGTTTGAACACTGAAGCTTTCTTT
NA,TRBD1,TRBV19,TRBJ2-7,CASSAQTGNEQYF,TGTGCCAGTAGTGCCCAGACAGGGAACGAGCAGTACTTC
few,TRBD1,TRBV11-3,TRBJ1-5,CASSFLRGQENQPQHF,TGTGCCAGCAGCTTTCTTCGGGGACAGGAAAATCAGCCCCAGCATTTT
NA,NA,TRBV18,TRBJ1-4,CASTTVTNEKLFF,TGTGCCAGCACGACCGTAACTAATGAAAAACTGTTTTTT
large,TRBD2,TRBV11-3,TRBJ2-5,CASSPGTSGKTQYF,TGTGCCAGCAGCCCGGGGACTAGCGGGAAGACCCAGTACTTC
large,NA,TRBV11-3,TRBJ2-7,CASSLEGGDGYEQYF,TGTGCCAGCAGCTTAGAAGGGGGGGACGGGTACGAGCAGTACTTC
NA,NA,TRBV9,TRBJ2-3,CASSVVGYTQYF,TGTGCCAGCAGCGTAGTTGGGTATACGCAGTATTTT
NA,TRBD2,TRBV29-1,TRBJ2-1,CSLAGTREYNEQFF,TGCAGCCTTGCCGGGACTAGGGAATACAATGAGCAGTTCTTC
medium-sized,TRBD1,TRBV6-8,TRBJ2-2,CASSLGQGRIGELFF,TGTGCCAGCAGCCTAGGACAGGGAAGAATCGGGGAGCTGTTTTTT
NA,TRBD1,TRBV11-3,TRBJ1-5,CASSPGTGVGNQPQHF,TGTGCCAGCAGCCCTGGGACAGGGGTTGGCAATCAGCCCCAGCATTTT
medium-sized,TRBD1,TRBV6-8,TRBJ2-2,CASTQGQGRTGELFF,TGTGCCAGCACCCAGGGACAGGGACGCACCGGGGAGCTGTTTTTT
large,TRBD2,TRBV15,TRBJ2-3,CATSRDLAGGFNADTQYF,TGTGCCACCAGCAGAGATCTAGCGGGAGGATTTAATGCAGATACGCAGTATTTT
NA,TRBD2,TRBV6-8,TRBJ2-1,CASKSSGLGYNEQFF,TGTGCCAGTAAGTCTAGCGGGTTAGGTTACAATGAGCAGTTCTTC
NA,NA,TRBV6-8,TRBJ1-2,CASTDIDRNYGYTF,TGTGCCAGCACCGACATAGACAGGAACTATGGCTACACCTTC